This TCR beta chain is drawn from a study of graft-versus-host responses after intestinal transplantation. The data were produced by immunoSEQ multiplex PCR, yet TCRdb's version contains in-frame clones alone and is incomplete. The sample holds roughly 100,000 clones, 75% to 95% seen once. Points on this clone: Its antigen is as yet unknown.

Germline assignment: CDR1 SGDLS and CDR2 YYNGEE. The CDR3 extends over 16 amino acids. Germline trimming cut 7 bases from V and 4 bases from J; bases unmatched to any gene: 11. Sequencing was performed on unstimulated CD4+ T cells sorted from spleen or lymph node cells, taken before transplant. This sequence joins TRBV9 and TRBJ2-1, with 10 bases matching TRBD2. The sequence was obtained from a human donor who was the organ donor for an intestinal transplant. CDR3 protein: CASARASGGLYNEQFF. The CDR3 DNA reads as TGTGCCAGCGCGAGGGCTAGCGGGGGATTATACAATGAGCAGTTCTTC.